The rows below give T cell receptor beta chains drawn from one sample of a study of T cells expressing NK-cell markers. TCRdb re-called the 5' RACE reads and gives one entry per CDR3 protein, without DNA. Here the sample table reports a few hundred thousand distinct CDR3 sequences. The source material was blood T cells: a sorted CD56 or NKG2C T cell subset, CD4+ or CD8+ T cells, or bulk PBMC T cells (not recorded which). The receptors were gathered from a young man in good health. Both conserved end residues are part of each CDR3.

TRBJ1-2,TRBV12-3/TRBV12-4,CASSLFGGSGYTF
TRBJ2-3,TRBV4-1,CASSQPGTSAQYF
TRBJ1-1,TRBV11-3,CASSFQGGIAFF
TRBJ2-1,TRBV7-2,CASSRSGALHNNEQFF
TRBJ2-7,TRBV20-1,CSATGKTEQYF
TRBJ2-1,TRBV5-5,CAMSREIGYNEQFF
TRBJ2-6,TRBV5-6,CASSLALGTRNSGANVLTF
TRBJ2-3,TRBV6-2/TRBV6-3,CASSTVAGATDTQYF
TRBJ2-1,TRBV4-1,CASSQVYAGPEQFF
TRBJ2-2,TRBV11-2,CASSFLEGRTGELFF
TRBJ2-1,TRBV18,CATTDGAGTTTQFF
TRBJ2-3,TRBV30,CAWSALAGGFTDTQYF
TRBJ2-4,TRBV5-1,CASSLSESGPNIQYF
TRBJ2-1,TRBV9,CASSVGLGNIYNEQFF
TRBJ2-1,TRBV29-1,CSVEEVRRNEQFF
TRBJ2-1,TRBV29-1,CSVRYRTSGRHEQFF
TRBJ2-1,TRBV4-1,CASRQVRGLAGVGSEQFF
TRBJ1-2,TRBV7-2,CASSLAGGDFYGYTF
TRBJ2-4,TRBV12-3/TRBV12-4,CASSLGGMIAKNIQYF
TRBJ2-6,TRBV6-5,CASSYSSPLSGANVLTF
TRBJ2-7,TRBV20-1,CSARGERDPASYEQYF
TRBJ2-4,TRBV12-3/TRBV12-4,CASSQTGGFVIQYF
TRBJ1-1,TRBV7-8,CASSPTRYTEAFF
TRBJ2-2,TRBV27,CASSLQKPNTGELFF
TRBJ1-3,TRBV27,CASSSWTDIGNTIYF
TRBJ2-7,TRBV12-3/TRBV12-4,CASKGQSSYEQYF
TRBJ2-1,TRBV30,CAGNSISYNEQFF
TRBJ2-3,TRBV4-1,CASSHDQPRGVGGSPSRDTQYF
TRBJ2-1,TRBV30,CAWTGTSGYNEQFF
TRBJ2-1,TRBV12-3/TRBV12-4,CATMIGTSGNSYNEQFF
TRBJ1-6,TRBV4-1,CASSQVGGHSPLHF
TRBJ2-5,TRBV6-2/TRBV6-3,CASSYSDLAGVGKETQYF
TRBJ1-2,TRBV6-5,CASMFSGDYGYTF
TRBJ2-1,TRBV6-5,CASSYSGVAGSGYNEQFF
TRBJ1-2,TRBV4-2,CASSQASLVTKGDYGYTF
TRBJ2-3,TRBV12-3/TRBV12-4,CASSRDPRTDTQYF
TRBJ2-7,TRBV20-1,CSARGPNQGVDYEQYF
TRBJ2-5,TRBV6-2/TRBV6-3,CASRPSEVSYQETQYF
TRBJ2-7,TRBV4-2,CASSQAAQSSYEQYF
TRBJ2-1,TRBV2,CASRVGPQRNNEQFF
TRBJ2-1,TRBV9,CASSPRDRRDNEQFF
TRBJ1-2,TRBV29-1,CSVVGGRGQGNYTF
TRBJ1-1,TRBV2,CASRIQTMNTEAFF
TRBJ2-1,TRBV5-4,CASSTTSLYEQFF
TRBJ1-1,TRBV12-5,CASGLGPDRGGTEAFF
TRBJ2-2,TRBV6-2/TRBV6-3,CASSGGYPANTGELFF
TRBJ2-5,TRBV12-3/TRBV12-4,CASLGRTQETQYF
TRBJ1-1,TRBV24-1,CATSDKDRGTNTEAFF
TRBJ2-3,TRBV10-3,CAISESWTGATDTQYF
TRBJ2-3,TRBV12-3/TRBV12-4,CASSLPGLRATDTQYF
TRBJ2-1,TRBV11-2,CASSLGLLYNEQFF
TRBJ2-1,TRBV5-1,CASSLVPGPTSYNEQFF
TRBJ2-7,TRBV12-3/TRBV12-4,CASSPRLAGEGEQYF
TRBJ2-3,TRBV7-9,CASNEMGLVRDTQYF
TRBJ2-1,TRBV20-1,CSASRLADEQFF
TRBJ2-2,TRBV21-1,CASSSKGGRNTGELFF
TRBJ2-7,TRBV7-2,CASSSTSAREQYF
TRBJ2-2,TRBV12-3/TRBV12-4,CAGQRAGEGGELFF
TRBJ1-2,TRBV29-1,CSVEIKPLYTF